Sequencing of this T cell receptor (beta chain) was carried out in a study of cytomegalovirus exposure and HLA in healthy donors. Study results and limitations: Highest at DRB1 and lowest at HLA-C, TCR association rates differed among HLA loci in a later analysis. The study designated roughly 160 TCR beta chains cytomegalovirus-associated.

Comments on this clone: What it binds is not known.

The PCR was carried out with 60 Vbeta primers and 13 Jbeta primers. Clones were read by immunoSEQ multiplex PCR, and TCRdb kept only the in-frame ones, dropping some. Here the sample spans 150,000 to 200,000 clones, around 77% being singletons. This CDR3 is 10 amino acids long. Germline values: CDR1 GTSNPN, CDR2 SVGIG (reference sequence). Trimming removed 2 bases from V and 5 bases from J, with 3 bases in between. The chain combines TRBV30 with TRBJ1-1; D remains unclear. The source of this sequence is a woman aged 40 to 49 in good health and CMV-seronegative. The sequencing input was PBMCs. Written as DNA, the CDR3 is TGTGCCTGGAGTTATACTGAAGCTTTCTTT. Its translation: CAWSYTEAFF.